This entry describes one TCR beta chain. Its antigen is unidentified. The source of the sample is a study of cytomegalovirus exposure and HLA in healthy donors. Study results and limitations: Presence/absence comparisons presumed near-even sequencing depth among donors. A later analysis by the authors found several of the most significant clusters apparently linked to common viral pathogens. Of the V segments, some could not be distinguished, including TRBV6-2 and TRBV6-3, and were excluded.

Germline CDR1 LGHNA, CDR2 YNFKEQ. V was trimmed by 0 bases and J by 3 bases, leaving 12 bases between them. The CDR3 loop spans 16 amino acids. PCR involved 60 Vbeta and 13 Jbeta primers. The method was immunoSEQ multiplex PCR; TCRdb's version includes in-frame clones alone and lacks a portion of them. The sample yields tens of thousands of clones, around 8% seen once. This receptor was taken from a man aged 50-59 years in good health and CMV-seronegative. The rearrangement links TRBV4-2 to TRBJ2-1, with a possible D match to TRBD2 (6 bases). Sequences were obtained from PBMCs. The CDR3 DNA reads as TGTGCCAGCAGCCAAGAAGGCGGCGGGAACTACAATGAGCAGTTCTTC. Amino acids: CASSQEGGGNYNEQFF.